This T cell receptor (beta chain) derives from a study of OX40 agonist ivuxolimab in advanced cancers. As for the study in general: The mean age was about 57 years, ranging from roughly 23 to 79, with around four fifths of participants male. Overall study findings and caveats: CD4+ and CD8+ blood T cells expanded clonally by week 6 at 0.1 to 3.0 mg/kg.

This clone showed up just a few times. Its antigen is currently unknown. The data were produced by immunoSEQ multiplex PCR, yet TCRdb's version contains in-frame clones alone and is incomplete. Found here are about 70,000 clones, 85% of them singletons; the top ten hold under 0.55%. The V segment lost 6 bases and the J segment 6 bases; nucleotides outside the gene matches: 3. The CDR3 runs 13 residues. Germline-derived CDR1 and CDR2 are MDHEN and SYDVKM. Material: CD4+ or CD8+ T cells sorted from blood, obtained in a trial of the OX40 agonist ivuxolimab. V is TRBV28 and J is TRBJ1-2, with TRBD1 matching 11 bases. The TCR was taken from an adult with an advanced solid tumor such as melanoma, head and neck, liver or kidney cancer. The CDR3 loop reads CASRRTGGDGYTF. The DNA of the CDR3 is TGTGCCAGCAGACGGACAGGGGGCGATGGCTACACCTTC.